This T cell receptor beta chain emerged from a study of cytomegalovirus exposure and HLA in healthy donors. General study results and limits: Several of the most significant clusters appeared, in a later analysis, to be linked to common viral pathogens. Association of a missense DCLRE1C variant with TCR beta V- and J-gene trimming was reported in a later analysis. Earlier results showed most TCR beta V segments being productive about 87% or about 30% of the time. What a later analysis reportedly showed was that an Asian-associated ancestry cluster had fewer N-insertions than the approximately 700-donor mean.

Comments on this clone: Its antigen is undetermined.

The V segment lost 4 bases and the J segment 4 bases; nucleotides outside the gene matches: 8. The CDR3 spans 15 residues. CDR1 and CDR2 from the germline V gene are MDHEN and SYDVKM. The PCR ran on 60 Vbeta and 13 Jbeta primers. Clones were read by immunoSEQ multiplex PCR, and TCRdb kept only the in-frame ones, dropping some. The sample has about 150,000 clones, over 70% seen once. This clonotype was sampled from a man under 40 in good health and CMV-seropositive. The J gene is TRBJ1-2, the V gene TRBV28, with 8 nucleotides matching TRBD1. Input material: PBMCs. The CDR3 spells CASSSGDRTPYGYTF. CDR3 in DNA: TGTGCCAGCAGTTCCGGGGACAGGACCCCCTATGGCTACACCTTC.